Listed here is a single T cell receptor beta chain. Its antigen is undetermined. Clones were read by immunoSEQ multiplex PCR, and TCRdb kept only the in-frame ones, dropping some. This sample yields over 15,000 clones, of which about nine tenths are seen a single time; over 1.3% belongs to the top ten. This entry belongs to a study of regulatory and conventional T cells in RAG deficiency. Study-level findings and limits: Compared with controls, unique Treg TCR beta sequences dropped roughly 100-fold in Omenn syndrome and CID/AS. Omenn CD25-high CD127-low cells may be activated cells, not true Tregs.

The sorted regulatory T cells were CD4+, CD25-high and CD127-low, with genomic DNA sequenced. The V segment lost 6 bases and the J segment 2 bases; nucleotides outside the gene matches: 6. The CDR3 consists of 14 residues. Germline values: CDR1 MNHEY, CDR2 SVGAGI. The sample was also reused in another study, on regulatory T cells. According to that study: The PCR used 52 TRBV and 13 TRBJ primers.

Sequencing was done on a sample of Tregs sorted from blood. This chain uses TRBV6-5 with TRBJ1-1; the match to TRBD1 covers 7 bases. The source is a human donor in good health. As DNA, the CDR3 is TGTGCCAGCAGGACACAGGGGACTAACACTGAAGCTTTCTTT. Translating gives CASRTQGTNTEAFF.